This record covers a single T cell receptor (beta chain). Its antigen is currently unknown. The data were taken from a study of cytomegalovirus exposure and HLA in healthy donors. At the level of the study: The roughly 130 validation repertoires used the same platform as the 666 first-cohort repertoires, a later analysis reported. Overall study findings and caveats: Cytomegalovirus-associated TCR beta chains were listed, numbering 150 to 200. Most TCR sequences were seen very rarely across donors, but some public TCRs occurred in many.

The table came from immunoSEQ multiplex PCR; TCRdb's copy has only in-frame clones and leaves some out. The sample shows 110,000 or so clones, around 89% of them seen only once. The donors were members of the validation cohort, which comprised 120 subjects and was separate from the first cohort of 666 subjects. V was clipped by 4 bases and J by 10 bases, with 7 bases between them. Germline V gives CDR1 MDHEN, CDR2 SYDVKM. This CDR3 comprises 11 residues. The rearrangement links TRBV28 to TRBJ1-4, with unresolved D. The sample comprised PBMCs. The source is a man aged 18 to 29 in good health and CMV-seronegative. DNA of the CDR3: TGTGCCAGCAGTTCCTATGCAAAACTGTTTTTT. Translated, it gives CASSSYAKLFF.